This entry features one T cell receptor (beta chain) sequence. Its antigen is unknown. No much larger clonotype is one base removed from it; base qualities were not supplied. Preparation of the library involved RT-PCR. Sequencing instrument: Illumina HiSeq 2500. TCRdb passed the public sequencing reads through fastp at Q25 and MiXCR, retaining productive beta sequences. Duplicate CDR3 protein sequences are folded into a single record with the most common DNA and genes. This sample holds about 170,000 distinct CDR3 sequences; roughly 12% were observed only once. The ten largest make up over 25% of the sample. Including the terminal cysteine and phenylalanine, the CDR3 comprises 14 residues. Only the CDR3 region is kept as DNA, spanning 42 bases read in frame from base 1. V loses 2 bases of germline sequence and J loses 5 bases, and the interval between the two ends is 13 bases. The germline V gene yields MNHEY for CDR1 and SVGAGI for CDR2.

This sample is part of a study of response to subunit inactivated influenza vaccine (dated by TCRdb to 2016 to 2018). About the investigation overall: The study used deep quantitative T cell receptor repertoire profiling to track responses to a trivalent subunit inactivated influenza vaccine.

Results and caveats for the whole study, not just this receptor: The authors proposed that each seasonal influenza vaccination may bring in only a limited number of new T cells.

This sample was also put to use in a study of T cells expressing NK-cell markers. Per the second study: The TCR beta cDNA libraries were made using 5'RACE template switching, a step that added both a universal primer site and unique molecular identifiers. In sorted CD3+CD56+NKG2C+, CD3+CD56+NKG2C- and CD3+CD56-NKG2C+ T-cell subsets from 7 or 8 donors, TCR beta-chain repertoires were profiled. Of the eight sequenced donors, seven were found to be HCMV-seropositive and one was found to be HCMV-seronegative. To restrict sorting to alphabetaTCR-expressing T cells, an anti-gammadeltaTCR antibody was added in several experiments. For roughly 6 donors, the dominant CD3+CD56+NKG2C+ clonotypes were among the top 10 CD8+ clonotypes and accounted for roughly 1.0-7.5% of CD8+ T cells. Those dominant clonotypes were again the most abundant among CD3+CD56-NKG2C+ cells in a few donors, at about 25-60.1%. Whether the expanded NKG2C-expressing T cell clones were specific for HCMV antigens was left unclear. The eight sequenced donors were randomly selected healthy volunteers, three men and five women. To determine HCMV serostatus, a commercial ELISA kit was used to detect HCMV-specific IgG in serum. Peripheral blood mononuclear cells were isolated from blood by Ficoll density gradient centrifugation. Magnetic immunoseparation with Miltenyi isolation kits was used to isolate CD4+ and CD8+ T cells from PBMC. cDNA synthesis was primed from the TCR beta constant segment, followed by two successive PCR amplification steps. Sequencing of the libraries produced 2 x 150 bp reads on Illumina HiSeq 2000/2500, MiSeq or NextSeq. MIGEC was used to demultiplex reads and group the reads by UMI, and MiTCR was used to assemble and quantify clonotypes. To exclude erroneous sequences, any TCR cDNA sequence not supported by at least two reads was discarded. The tcR package was used for downstream repertoire analysis, and clonotypes were matched across fractions by CDR3 nucleotide sequence plus V segment. Antigen specificity was annotated against VDJdb with VDJmatch, allowing one amino acid substitution in CDR3.

This TCR was sampled from a man aged 50 to 59 who received an inactivated influenza vaccine. Donor details come from another sample of the same person, matched by shared clones. The material sequenced was CD8+ T cells sorted from PBMCs, taken roughly 13 days after vaccination. This chain is built from TRBV6-5 and TRBJ2-7, and perhaps TRBD1 as D gene, on 6 matching bases. The CDR3 here reads CASSYNQGHHEQYF. The DNA reads TGTGCCAGCAGTTACAATCAGGGGCACCACGAGCAGTACTTC.